Below, 21 T cell receptor beta chains from the same sample are listed, as sequenced in a study of blood T cell repertoires in COVID-19. Measured with immunoSEQ multiplex PCR; TCRdb has only the in-frame clones, and not every one. The repertoire includes more than 75,000 clones, 75% to 90% of them detected once, and approximately 10% sits in the top ten. Specimen: peripheral blood. The source is a human donor in a cohort sampled during active COVID-19.

The chain uses TRBV25-1 and TRBJ1-2; D call uncertain. The CDR3 is 15 amino acids. Germline CDR1 is MGHDK and CDR2 is SYGVNS. The ends were cut back, 2 bases at V and 2 bases at J, with 12 bases in the middle. CDR3 in amino acids: CASSEGGGENYGYTF. CDR3 in DNA: TGTGCCAGCAGTGAAGGTGGCGGAGAGAACTATGGCTACACCTTC.

This chain joins TRBV5-1 and TRBJ2-3, with 8 bases fitting TRBD2. V lost 1 base to trimming and J lost 6 bases; unmatched junction nucleotides: 13. Germline V gene lookup returns CDR1 SGHRS and CDR2 YFSETQ. The length of the CDR3 is 17 residues. CDR3 region: CASSLPVAGRAQDTQYF. The CDR3 DNA follows: TGCGCCAGCAGCTTGCCGGTAGCGGGAAGGGCCCAGGATACGCAGTATTTT.

The V call is TRBV9, the J call TRBJ1-5; TRBD1 might be the D (5 bases). Trimming took off 5 bases at V and 9 bases at J, with 15 bases between the two ends. Germline V lookup: CDR1 SGDLS, CDR2 YYNGEE. There are 13 residues in the CDR3. Here the CDR3 DNA reads TGTGCCAGCAGTGAGGCGGGGGAAGGGCCCCAGCATTTT. Encoded protein: CASSEAGEGPQHF.

The chain carries TRBV28 and TRBJ1-1, with 7 bases aligning to TRBD1. CDR1 is MDHEN and CDR2 is SYDVKM in the germline V gene. This CDR3 contains 15 residues. V shed 5 bases and J 5 bases; nucleotides not matched to a gene: 11. The CDR3: CASSPPQGMGTEAFF. DNA of the CDR3: TGTGCCAGCAGTCCGCCACAGGGGATGGGGACTGAAGCTTTCTTT.

This rearrangement joins TRBV10-3 to TRBJ1-1; D gene unclear. The germline CDR1 and CDR2 sequences are ENHRY and SYGVKD. V was trimmed by 7 bases and J by 0 bases, leaving 9 bases between them. This CDR3 has 13 residues. The CDR3 bases are TGTGCCATCAACGAGGTCCTGAACACTGAAGCTTTCTTT. Translation: CAINEVLNTEAFF.

The chain recombines TRBV2 with TRBJ1-2, with unresolved D. The CDR3 extends over 15 amino acids. CDR1 and CDR2 (germline): SNHLY, FYNNEI. V lost 1 base and J 4 bases, leaving 13 bases between the germline ends. The CDR3 DNA reads TGTGCCAGCAGTGAAGGGTTGAACAGCGGCTATGGCTACACCTTC. As protein: CASSEGLNSGYGYTF.

The rearrangement links TRBV5-1 to TRBJ1-1; no reliable D call. Trimming stripped 4 bases from V and 4 bases from J, with 14 bases between. This CDR3 comprises 14 residues. Germline CDR1 SGHRS, CDR2 YFSETQ. This CDR3 reads CASSPGRSSTEAFF. CDR3 DNA: TGCGCCAGCAGCCCGGGGAGGTCGAGCACTGAAGCTTTCTTT. The entire variable domain, with the rest obtained from reference TRBV5-1 and TRBJ1-1, is as follows: KAGVTQTPRYLIKTRGQQVTLSCSPISGHRSVSWYQQTPGQGLQFLFEYFSETQRNKGNFPGRFSGRQFSNSRSEMNVSTLELGDSALYLCASSPGRSSTEAFFGQGTRLTVV.

In DNA form, the CDR3 reads TGTGCCAGCAGCAAGACTAGCGGGAGGAGAGGGCCCACAGATACGCAGTATTTT. Protein: CASSKTSGRRGPTDTQYF. This chain joins TRBV9 and TRBJ2-3; 13 bases agree with TRBD2. After removal of 4 bases from V and 2 bases from J, the junction contained 10 bases not matched to a gene. CDR1 and CDR2 (germline): SGDLS, YYNGEE. The CDR3 runs 18 residues.

The V gene is TRBV2, the J gene TRBJ1-5; 10 positions agree with TRBD1. V shed 2 bases, J shed 2 bases, and the junction held 6 bases outside the gene matches. From germline, CDR1 is SNHLY and CDR2 FYNNEI. The CDR3 contains 17 residues. The CDR3 region has the DNA TGTGCCAGCAGTGAAACGCGACAGGGGGCAGGCAATCAGCCCCAGCATTTT. It is translated as CASSETRQGAGNQPQHF.

CDR3 bases: TGTGCCTGGAATCCCGCAGGGGCCGATAGCAATCAGCCCCAGCATTTT. This gives the protein CAWNPAGADSNQPQHF. The chain has TRBV30 and TRBJ1-5; possible D gene TRBD1, 6 bases. The CDR3 extends over 16 amino acids. Germline values: CDR1 GTSNPN, CDR2 SVGIG (reference sequence). V was cut by 4 bases and J by 0 bases, with 16 bases left in between.

This clone appeared a few times. The V call is TRBV15, the J call TRBJ1-5; tentative D call: TRBD1 (5 bases). The V end was cut by 0 bases, the J end by 10 bases, with 13 bases between. CDR3 size: 14 residues. The germline CDR1 and CDR2 sequences are LNHNV and YYDKDF (reference sequence). CDR3 nucleotide sequence: TGTGCCACCAGCAGAGACAGAGACAGCGATCCCCAGCATTTT. This gives the protein CATSRDRDSDPQHF.

This chain connects TRBV15 to TRBJ2-3, with 13 bases lining up with TRBD2. Germline CDR1 reads LNHNV; CDR2 reads YYDKDF (reference sequence). CDR3 size: 16 residues. Trimming cost V 1 base and J 8 bases; bases outside gene matches: 6. The CDR3 sequence: CATSRAGTSGAGTQYF. CDR3 nucleotides: TGTGCCACCAGCAGAGCCGGGACTAGCGGGGCTGGTACGCAGTATTTT.

This clone was observed once. V is TRBV19 and J is TRBJ2-1; D possibly corresponds to TRBD2 (5 bases). The V gene's germline CDR1 is LNHDA and CDR2 SQIVND (reference sequence). The CDR3 has 14 amino acids. With 5 bases removed from V and 0 bases from J, the gap between germline ends came to 8 bases. CDR3 DNA sequence: TGTGCCAGTAGTGTCGACTACTCCTACAATGAGCAGTTCTTC. Its translation: CASSVDYSYNEQFF.

J is TRBJ2-7 and V is TRBV5-6, with 14 bases matching TRBD2. V was pared by 2 bases and J by 5 bases, with 6 bases of the junction left unmatched. Germline CDR1 and CDR2: SGHDT and YYEEEE. The CDR3 totals 16 residues. The CDR3 DNA is TGTGCCAGCAGCTTTGGGACTAGCGGGAGCGGCAACGAGCAGTACTTC. Its protein is CASSFGTSGSGNEQYF.

The chain combines TRBV6-5 with TRBJ2-1; 7 bases match TRBD1. CDR1 is MNHEY and CDR2 is SVGAGI in the germline V gene. The CDR3 sequence is 13 residues long. Trimming cost V 7 bases and J 6 bases; bases outside gene matches: 6. In DNA, the CDR3 is TGTGCCAGCACCCAACGACAGGGCAATGAGCAGTTCTTC. Its translation is CASTQRQGNEQFF.

For the CDR3, the DNA is TGTGCCAGCATCCTACGGAGGGACGGGAACACTGAAGCTTTCTTT. Encoded protein: CASILRRDGNTEAFF. The chain uses TRBV6-6 and TRBJ1-1; a possible D gene is TRBD1 (5 bases). The germline V gene has CDR1 MNHNY and CDR2 SVGAGI (reference sequence). This CDR3 has 15 amino acids. V was clipped by 7 bases and J by 1 base, with 16 bases between them.

The chain has TRBV6-2 or TRBV6-3 and TRBJ2-7, with D possibly TRBD2 on 6 matching bases. This CDR3 is built from 13 residues. Germline CDR1 and CDR2: MNHEY and SVGEGT. The CDR3 protein is CASSSPPAGPTKV. The DNA of the CDR3 is TGTGCCAGCAGTTCCCCGCCCGCGGGGCCAACAAAGGTC.

The V gene is TRBV3-1 (or the pseudogene TRBV3-2), the J gene TRBJ2-7; D is possibly TRBD2 (5 bases). Looked up from germline, CDR1 is LGHDT and CDR2 is YNNKEL (reference sequence). With 3 bases removed from V and 4 bases from J, the gap between germline ends came to 7 bases. The CDR3 length is 12 residues. CDR3 DNA: TGTGCCAGCAGCCAGCCGGGGTACGAGCAGTACTTC. This codes for CASSQPGYEQYF.

This clone was counted once. This chain joins TRBV28 and TRBJ2-7, with 10 bases matching TRBD2. The length of the CDR3 is 17 residues. The junction had 12 bases not matched to a gene; V was cut back by 7 bases and J by 0 bases. Germline V gene data show CDR1 as MDHEN and CDR2 as SYDVKM. This CDR3 reads CASTPLAGEASSYEQYF. The CDR3 bases are TGTGCCAGCACCCCCCTAGCGGGAGAGGCTAGCTCCTACGAGCAGTACTTC.

The gene calls are TRBV6-4 and TRBJ2-4; D is unclear. The CDR3 extends over 16 amino acids. Trimming pared 1 base from V and 2 bases from J, leaving 12 bases between. CDR1 is MRHNA and CDR2 is SNTAGT in the germline V gene. This CDR3 reads CASSDFTHWPKNIQYF. CDR3 DNA: TGTGCCAGCAGTGACTTCACCCATTGGCCCAAAAACATTCAGTACTTC.

This clone was counted once. The chain carries TRBV7-6 and TRBJ1-6; D call uncertain. The germline V gene has CDR1 SGHVS and CDR2 FNYEAQ. Trimming left V 5 bases short and J 9 bases short, with 17 bases between. The CDR3 consists of 15 residues. CDR3 in amino acids: CASSQIDREFSPLHF. In DNA, the CDR3 is TGTGCCAGCAGCCAAATTGACCGGGAATTTTCACCCCTCCACTTT.